The rows below give T cell receptor beta chains drawn from one sample of a study of OX40 agonist ivuxolimab in advanced cancers. Profiling relied on immunoSEQ multiplex PCR, and the TCRdb table lists in-frame clones only, not all of them. This table has tens of thousands of clones, about 84% appearing once. The sequences come from CD4+ or CD8+ T cells sorted from blood, collected in a trial of the OX40 agonist ivuxolimab. Source of these receptors: an adult with an advanced solid tumor such as melanoma, head and neck, liver or kidney cancer. Both conserved end residues are trimmed from each CDR3. The order of the fields is J gene, V gene, CDR3 length, CDR3 protein.

TRBJ2-2,TRBV10-2,9,ASRNTGELF
TRBJ2-7,TRBV7-2,16,ASSLVRTNPGLAGEQY
TRBJ2-3,TRBV2,15,ASSEPWDVSRADTQY
TRBJ2-3,TRBV5-6,16,ASSLWVAGGPSEVTQY
TRBJ2-3,TRBV29-1,12,SVDGTGGTDTQY
TRBJ2-1,TRBV5-1,15,ASSSGTSGSYYNEQF
TRBJ2-5,TRBV7-2,13,ASTSAGGNQETQY
TRBJ1-5,TRBV19,13,ASSARGSSNQPQH
TRBJ2-5,TRBV6-5,13,ASSYVGGYQETQY
TRBJ2-4,TRBV7-2,12,ASSSLAAKNIQY